These 9 T cell receptor beta chains originate from one sample sequenced in a study of shared clonotypes between healthy human individuals. The table came from immunoSEQ multiplex PCR; TCRdb's copy has only in-frame clones and leaves some out. The sample lists millions of clones, roughly 91% occurring once. Terminally differentiated effector memory CD45RA+ cells were left out of the naive CD8 fraction, which was CD45RO-negative and positively selected for CCR7. Sequencing used naive CD8+ T cells from PBMCs. All receptors come from a man aged 18 to 29 in good health. Some clones in this sample may be carry-over from other donors' samples.

The chain joins TRBV11-2 to TRBJ2-7; D may correspond to TRBD1 or TRBD2 (6 bases each). Germline V gene sequence: CDR1 SGHAT, CDR2 FQNNGV. Trimming took off 4 bases at V and 4 bases at J, with 17 bases between the two ends. The CDR3 has 15 amino acids. The CDR3 DNA reads as TGTGCCAGCAGCTCTTTCCACAAGGGGGGTTACGAGCAGTACTTC. This sequence encodes CASSSFHKGGYEQYF.

This clone was recorded only once. The V and J genes are TRBV27 and TRBJ2-1; either TRBD1 or TRBD2 may fit D (5 bases each). Germline V gene data show CDR1 as MNHEY and CDR2 as SMNVEV (reference sequence). The CDR3 is 16 residues long. V shed 8 bases and J shed 3 bases, with 20 bases lying between them. Written as DNA, the CDR3 is TGTGCCAGCCTCCAATTTAGGGGTGGGAGCTACAATGAGCAGTTCTTC. Translated: CASLQFRGGSYNEQFF.

The chain combines TRBV2 with TRBJ2-1; possible D gene TRBD2, 6 bases. This CDR3 is 15 amino acids long. Germline CDR1 and CDR2: SNHLY and FYNNEI. Deletions cut 3 bases from V and 1 base from J, with 10 bases between. This CDR3 reads CASSDFGGSYNEQFF. In DNA form, the CDR3 reads TGTGCCAGCAGTGATTTTGGAGGGTCCTACAATGAGCAGTTCTTC. Using reference TRBV2 and TRBJ2-1 for the parts outside the CDR3, the full variable domain is EPEVTQTPSHQVTQMGQEVILRCVPISNHLYFYWYRQILGQKVEFLVSFYNNEISEKSEIFDDQFSVERPDGSNFTLKIRSTKLEDSAMYFCASSDFGGSYNEQFFGPGTRLTVL.

The chain combines TRBV19 with TRBJ2-1; D not certain. V gave up 5 bases and J gave up 9 bases, with 26 bases separating them. The CDR3 contains 17 residues. The germline V gene encodes CDR1 LNHDA and CDR2 SQIVND (reference sequence). The CDR3 spells CASSPPVGTEAFSEQFF. CDR3 DNA sequence: TGTGCCAGTAGTCCCCCCGTTGGAACGGAAGCCTTCAGTGAGCAGTTCTTC.

The gene calls are TRBV27 and TRBJ2-1; tentative D call: TRBD1 (5 bases). CDR1 and CDR2 (germline): MNHEY, SMNVEV (reference sequence). CDR3 length: 12 residues. V was shortened by 5 bases and J by 9 bases, with 11 bases between the two germline ends. The CDR3 bases are TGTGCCAGCAGTGTCACAGGAGTTGAGCAGTTCTTC. This translates into CASSVTGVEQFF.

The chain links TRBV14 to TRBJ1-2; no definite D call. Germline values: CDR1 SGHDN, CDR2 FVKESK. V was pared by 0 bases and J by 0 bases, with 8 bases between. This CDR3 spans 15 amino acids. CDR3 in amino acids: CASSQDRLTNYGYTF. The CDR3, as DNA: TGTGCCAGCAGCCAAGACAGACTAACTAACTATGGCTACACCTTC. The whole variable domain, remainder taken from reference TRBV14 and TRBJ1-2, is EAGVTQFPSHSVIEKGQTVTLRCDPISGHDNLYWYRRVMGKEIKFLLHFVKESKQDESGMPNNRFLAERTGGTYSTLKVQPAELEDSGVYFCASSQDRLTNYGYTFGSGTRLTVV.

Points on this clone: This same CDR3 is encoded by further DNA sequences in the sample. The gene calls are TRBV2 and TRBJ1-1; D may be TRBD1 (5 bases). Germline assignment: CDR1 SNHLY and CDR2 FYNNEI. The CDR3 loop spans 13 amino acids. Trimming left V 2 bases short and J 1 base short, with 5 bases between. CDR3 protein: CASSERGNTEAFF. CDR3 DNA sequence: TGTGCCAGCAGTGAAAGGGGGAACACTGAAGCTTTCTTT.

The DNA of the CDR3 is TGTGCCAGCAGGGAGGACAGGGTTAATGTGCACTACGAGCAGTACTTC. Translated, it gives CASREDRVNVHYEQYF. This chain connects TRBV28 to TRBJ2-7; TRBD1 agrees at 8 bases. Germline CDR1 and CDR2: MDHEN and SYDVKM. There are 16 residues in the CDR3. The V and J ends lost 6 bases and 3 bases, in that order; junction bases with no gene match: 13.

The chain couples TRBV5-1 to TRBJ2-2, with D uncertain. Looked up from germline, CDR1 is SGHRS and CDR2 is YFSETQ. CDR3 length: 14 residues. The V and J ends lost 1 base and 5 bases respectively, with 9 bases between them. CDR3 in DNA: TGCGCCAGCAGCTTGAGTGTATCGACCGGGGAGCTGTTTTTT. Residues: CASSLSVSTGELFF. The entire variable domain, with the rest obtained from reference TRBV5-1 and TRBJ2-2, is as follows: KAGVTQTPRYLIKTRGQQVTLSCSPISGHRSVSWYQQTPGQGLQFLFEYFSETQRNKGNFPGRFSGRQFSNSRSEMNVSTLELGDSALYLCASSLSVSTGELFFGEGSRLTVL.